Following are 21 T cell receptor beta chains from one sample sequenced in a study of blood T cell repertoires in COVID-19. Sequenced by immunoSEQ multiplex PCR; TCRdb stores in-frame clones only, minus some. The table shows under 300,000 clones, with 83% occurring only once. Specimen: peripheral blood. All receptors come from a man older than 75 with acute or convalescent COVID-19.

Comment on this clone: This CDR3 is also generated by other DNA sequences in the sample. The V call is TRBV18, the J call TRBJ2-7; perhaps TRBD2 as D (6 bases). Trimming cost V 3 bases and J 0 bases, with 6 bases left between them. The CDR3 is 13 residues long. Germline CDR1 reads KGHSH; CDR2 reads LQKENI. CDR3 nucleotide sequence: TGTGCCAGCTCACCCGGGAGCTCCTACGAGCAGTACTTC. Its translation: CASSPGSSYEQYF.

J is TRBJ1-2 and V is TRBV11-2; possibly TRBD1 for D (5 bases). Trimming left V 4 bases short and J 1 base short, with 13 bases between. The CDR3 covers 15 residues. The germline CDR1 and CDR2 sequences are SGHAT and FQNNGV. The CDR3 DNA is TGTGCCAGCAGCTCTGGGGCCTTGGGTAACTATGGCTACACCTTC. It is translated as CASSSGALGNYGYTF.

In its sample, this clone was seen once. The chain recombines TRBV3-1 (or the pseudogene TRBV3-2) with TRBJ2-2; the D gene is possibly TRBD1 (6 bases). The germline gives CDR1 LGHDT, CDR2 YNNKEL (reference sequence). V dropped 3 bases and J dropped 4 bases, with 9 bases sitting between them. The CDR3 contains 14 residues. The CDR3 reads CASSQAGATGELFF. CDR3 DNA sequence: TGTGCCAGCAGCCAGGCAGGGGCCACCGGGGAGCTGTTTTTT.

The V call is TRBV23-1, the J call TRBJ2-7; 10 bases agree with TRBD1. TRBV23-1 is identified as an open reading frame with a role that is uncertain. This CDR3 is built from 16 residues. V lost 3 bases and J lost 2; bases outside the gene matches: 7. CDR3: CASSQAGTGVPYEQYF. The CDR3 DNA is TGCGCCAGCAGTCAGGCCGGGACAGGGGTCCCCTACGAGCAGTACTTC.

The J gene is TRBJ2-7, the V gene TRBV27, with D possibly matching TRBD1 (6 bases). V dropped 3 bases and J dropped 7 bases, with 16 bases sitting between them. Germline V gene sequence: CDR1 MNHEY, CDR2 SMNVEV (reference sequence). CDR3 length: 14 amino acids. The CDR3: CASSFRGSASEQYF. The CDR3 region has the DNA TGTGCCAGCAGTTTCAGGGGTTCGGCGAGTGAGCAGTACTTC.

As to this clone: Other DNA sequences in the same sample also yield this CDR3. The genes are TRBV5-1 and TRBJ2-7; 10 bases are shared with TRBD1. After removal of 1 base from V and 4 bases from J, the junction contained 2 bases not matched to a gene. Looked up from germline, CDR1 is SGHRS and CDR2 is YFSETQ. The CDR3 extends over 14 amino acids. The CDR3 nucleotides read TGCGCCAGCAGCTTGAGGACAGGGGGGTACGAGCAGTACTTC. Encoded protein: CASSLRTGGYEQYF.

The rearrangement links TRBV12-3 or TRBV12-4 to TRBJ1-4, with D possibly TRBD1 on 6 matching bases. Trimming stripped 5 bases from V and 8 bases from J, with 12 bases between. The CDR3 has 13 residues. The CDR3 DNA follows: TGTGCCAGCAGTCTTTTCCAGGGGGAAAAACTGTTTTTT. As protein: CASSLFQGEKLFF.

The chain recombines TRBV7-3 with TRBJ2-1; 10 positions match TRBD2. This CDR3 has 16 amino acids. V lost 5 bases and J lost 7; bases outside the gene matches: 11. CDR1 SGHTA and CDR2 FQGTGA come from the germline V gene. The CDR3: CASSTSGTSAVNEQFF. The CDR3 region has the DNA TGTGCCAGCAGCACGTCCGGGACTAGCGCCGTAAATGAGCAGTTCTTC.

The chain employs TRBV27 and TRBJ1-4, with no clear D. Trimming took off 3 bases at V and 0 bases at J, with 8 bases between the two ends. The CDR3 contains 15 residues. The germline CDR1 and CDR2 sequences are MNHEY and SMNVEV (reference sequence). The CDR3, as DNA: TGTGCCAGCAGTTTTTCGGGGACAACTAATGAAAAACTGTTTTTT. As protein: CASSFSGTTNEKLFF.

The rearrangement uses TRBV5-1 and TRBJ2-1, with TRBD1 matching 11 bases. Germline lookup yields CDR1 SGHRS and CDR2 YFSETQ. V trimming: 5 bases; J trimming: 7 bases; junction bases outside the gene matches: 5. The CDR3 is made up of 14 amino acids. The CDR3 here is CASRGGQGANEQFF. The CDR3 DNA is TGCGCCAGCAGGGGAGGACAGGGGGCAAATGAGCAGTTCTTC.

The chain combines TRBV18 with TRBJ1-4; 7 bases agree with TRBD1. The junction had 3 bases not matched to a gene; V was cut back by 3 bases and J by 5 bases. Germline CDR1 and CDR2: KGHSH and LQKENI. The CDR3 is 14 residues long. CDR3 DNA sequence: TGTGCCAGCTCACCGGGACAGCAAAATGAAAAACTGTTTTTT. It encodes CASSPGQQNEKLFF.

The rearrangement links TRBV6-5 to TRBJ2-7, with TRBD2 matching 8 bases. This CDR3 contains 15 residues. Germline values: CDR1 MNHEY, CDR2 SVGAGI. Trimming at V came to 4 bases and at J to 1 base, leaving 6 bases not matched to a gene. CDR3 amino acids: CASSSSGLESYEQYF. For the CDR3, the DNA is TGTGCCAGCAGTTCTAGCGGGCTGGAGTCCTACGAGCAGTACTTC.

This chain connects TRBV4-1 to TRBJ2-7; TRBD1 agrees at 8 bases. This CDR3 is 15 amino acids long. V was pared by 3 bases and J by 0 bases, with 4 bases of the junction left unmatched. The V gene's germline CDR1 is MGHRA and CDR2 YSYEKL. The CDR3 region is CASSQTTGASYEQYF. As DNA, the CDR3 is TGCGCCAGCAGCCAGACGACAGGGGCCTCCTACGAGCAGTACTTC.

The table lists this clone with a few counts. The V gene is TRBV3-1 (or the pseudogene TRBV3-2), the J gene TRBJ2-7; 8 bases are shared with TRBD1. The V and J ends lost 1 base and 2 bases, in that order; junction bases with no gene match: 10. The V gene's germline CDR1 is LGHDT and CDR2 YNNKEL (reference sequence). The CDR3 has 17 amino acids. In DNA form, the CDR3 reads TGTGCCAGCAGCCAAGCCCTACGGACAGGGAGTGCCTACGAGCAGTACTTC. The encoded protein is CASSQALRTGSAYEQYF.

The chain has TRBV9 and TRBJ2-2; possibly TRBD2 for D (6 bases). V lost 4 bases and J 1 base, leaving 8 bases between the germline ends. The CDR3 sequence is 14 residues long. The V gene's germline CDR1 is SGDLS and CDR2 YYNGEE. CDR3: CASSYGGNTGELFF. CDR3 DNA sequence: TGTGCCAGCAGCTACGGGGGGAACACCGGGGAGCTGTTTTTT.

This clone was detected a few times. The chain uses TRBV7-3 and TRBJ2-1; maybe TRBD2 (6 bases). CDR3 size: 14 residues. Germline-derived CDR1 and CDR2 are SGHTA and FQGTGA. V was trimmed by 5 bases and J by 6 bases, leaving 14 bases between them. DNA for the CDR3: TGTGCCAGCAGCCACTTGGGGCGGGGCAATGAGCAGTTCTTC. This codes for CASSHLGRGNEQFF.

In DNA form, the CDR3 reads TGTGCCAGCAGCTTATCCCAGGGGGGAGATACGCAGTATTTT. It specifies CASSLSQGGDTQYF. This chain joins TRBV7-2 and TRBJ2-3; maybe TRBD1 (7 bases). The CDR3 totals 14 residues. Germline CDR1 reads SGHTA; CDR2 reads FQGNSA. V was cut by 2 bases and J by 5 bases, with 11 bases left in between.

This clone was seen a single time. This CDR3 is CASSFILAGVLEQFF. CDR3 DNA sequence: TGTGCCAGCAGCTTTATACTAGCGGGAGTACTTGAGCAGTTCTTC. The V call is TRBV11-1, the J call TRBJ2-1, with TRBD2 matching 11 bases. The germline gives CDR1 SGHAT, CDR2 FQDESV (reference sequence). This CDR3 has 15 residues. The V gene end was trimmed by 3 bases and the J gene end by 9 bases; junction bases not matched to a gene: 7.

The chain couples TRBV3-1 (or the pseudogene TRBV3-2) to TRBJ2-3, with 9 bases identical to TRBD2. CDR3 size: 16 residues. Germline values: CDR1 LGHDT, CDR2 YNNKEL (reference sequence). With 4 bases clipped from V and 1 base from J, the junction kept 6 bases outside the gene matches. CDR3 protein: CASSRAGGRRTDTQYF. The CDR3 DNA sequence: TGTGCCAGCAGCCGGGCGGGAGGGCGACGCACAGATACGCAGTATTTT.

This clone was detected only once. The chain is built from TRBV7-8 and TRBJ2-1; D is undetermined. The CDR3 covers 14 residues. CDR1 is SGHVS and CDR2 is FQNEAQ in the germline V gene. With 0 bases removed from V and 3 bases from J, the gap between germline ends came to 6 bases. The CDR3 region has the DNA TGTGCCAGCAGCTTAGCCGTCTACTACAATGAGCAGTTCTTC. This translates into CASSLAVYYNEQFF.

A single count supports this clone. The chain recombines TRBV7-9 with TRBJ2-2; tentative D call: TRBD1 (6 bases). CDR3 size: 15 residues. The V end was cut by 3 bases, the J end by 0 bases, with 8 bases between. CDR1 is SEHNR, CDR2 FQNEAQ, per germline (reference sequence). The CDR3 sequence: CASSFGQTNTGELFF. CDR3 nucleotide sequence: TGTGCCAGCAGCTTCGGACAGACGAACACCGGGGAGCTGTTTTTT.